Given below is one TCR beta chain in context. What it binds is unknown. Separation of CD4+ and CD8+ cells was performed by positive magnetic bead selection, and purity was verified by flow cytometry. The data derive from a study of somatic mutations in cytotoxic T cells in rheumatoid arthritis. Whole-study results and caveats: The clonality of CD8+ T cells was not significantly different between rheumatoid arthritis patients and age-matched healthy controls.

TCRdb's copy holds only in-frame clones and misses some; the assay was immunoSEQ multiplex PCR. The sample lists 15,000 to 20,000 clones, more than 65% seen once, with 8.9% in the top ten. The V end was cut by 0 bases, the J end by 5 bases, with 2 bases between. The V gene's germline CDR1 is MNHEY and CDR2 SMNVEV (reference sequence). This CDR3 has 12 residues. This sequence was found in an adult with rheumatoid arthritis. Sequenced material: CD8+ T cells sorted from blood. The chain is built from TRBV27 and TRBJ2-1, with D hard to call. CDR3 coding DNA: TGTGCCAGCAGTTTATCTGACAATGAGCAGTTCTTC. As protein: CASSLSDNEQFF.